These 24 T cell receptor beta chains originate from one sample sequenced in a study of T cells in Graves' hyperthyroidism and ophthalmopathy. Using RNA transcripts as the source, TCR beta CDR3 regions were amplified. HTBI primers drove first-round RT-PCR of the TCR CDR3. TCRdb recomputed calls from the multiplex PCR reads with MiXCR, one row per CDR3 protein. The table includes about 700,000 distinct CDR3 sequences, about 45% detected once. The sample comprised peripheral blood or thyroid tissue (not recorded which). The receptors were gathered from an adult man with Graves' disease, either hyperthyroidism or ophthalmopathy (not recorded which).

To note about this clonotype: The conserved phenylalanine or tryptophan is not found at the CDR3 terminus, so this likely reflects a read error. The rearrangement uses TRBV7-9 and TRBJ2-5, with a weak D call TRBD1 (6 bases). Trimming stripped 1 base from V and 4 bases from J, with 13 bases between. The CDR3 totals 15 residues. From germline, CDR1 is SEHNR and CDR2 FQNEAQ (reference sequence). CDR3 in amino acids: CASSLVGGRLETQYI. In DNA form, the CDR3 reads TGTGCCAGCAGCTTAGTAGGGGGACGGTTAGAGACCCAGTACATC.

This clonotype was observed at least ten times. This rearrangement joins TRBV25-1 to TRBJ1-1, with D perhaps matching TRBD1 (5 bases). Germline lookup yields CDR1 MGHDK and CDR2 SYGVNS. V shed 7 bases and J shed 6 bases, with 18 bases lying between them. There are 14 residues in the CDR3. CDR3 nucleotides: TGTGCCAGCACCCCCATTGGGGGGAGCTCTGAAGCTTTCTTT. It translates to CASTPIGGSSEAFF.

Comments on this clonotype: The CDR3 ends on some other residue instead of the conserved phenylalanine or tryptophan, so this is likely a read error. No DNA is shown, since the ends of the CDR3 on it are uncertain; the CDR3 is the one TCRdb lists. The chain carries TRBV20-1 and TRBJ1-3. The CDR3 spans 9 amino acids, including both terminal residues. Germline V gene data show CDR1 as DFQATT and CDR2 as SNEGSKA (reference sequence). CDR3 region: CSASRTLNT.

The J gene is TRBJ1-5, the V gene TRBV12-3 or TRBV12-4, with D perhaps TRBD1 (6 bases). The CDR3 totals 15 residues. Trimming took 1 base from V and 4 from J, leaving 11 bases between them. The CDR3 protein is CASSLDREGNQPQHF. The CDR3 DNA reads TGTGCCAGCAGTTTAGACAGGGAAGGTAATCAGCCCCAGCATTTT.

CDR3 protein: CASSPGQGESGYTF. CDR3 nucleotide sequence: TGTGCCAGCTCACCAGGGCAGGGGGAAAGTGGCTACACCTTC. This chain connects TRBV25-1 to TRBJ1-2, with 7 nucleotides matching TRBD1. There are 14 residues in the CDR3. Germline V gene sequence: CDR1 MGHDK, CDR2 SYGVNS. J gave up 7 bases and V 8 bases, and 13 bases lay outside the gene matches.

The CDR3 bases are TGTGCCAGCAGCCGGGACGGCGACCCGAACACCGGGGAGCTGTTTTTT. Residues: CASSRDGDPNTGELFF. The chain has TRBV2 and TRBJ2-2; TRBD1 or TRBD2 may be the D gene (5 bases each). The CDR3 loop spans 16 amino acids. Germline loops: CDR1 SNHLY, CDR2 FYNNEI. V lost 6 bases and J lost 0, with 14 bases in between.

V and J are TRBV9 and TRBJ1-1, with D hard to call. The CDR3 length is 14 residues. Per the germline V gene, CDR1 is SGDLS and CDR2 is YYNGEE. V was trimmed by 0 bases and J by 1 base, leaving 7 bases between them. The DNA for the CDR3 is TGTGCCAGCAGCGTAGTATCCGAGAACACTGAAGCTTTCTTT. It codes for CASSVVSENTEAFF.

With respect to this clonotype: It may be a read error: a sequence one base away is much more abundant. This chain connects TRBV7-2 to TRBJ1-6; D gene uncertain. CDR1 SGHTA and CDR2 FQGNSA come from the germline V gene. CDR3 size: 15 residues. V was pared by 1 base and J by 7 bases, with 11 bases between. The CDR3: CASSLGQDVNSPLHF. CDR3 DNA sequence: TGTGCCAGCAGCTTAGGGCAGGACGTCAATTCACCCCTCCACTTT.

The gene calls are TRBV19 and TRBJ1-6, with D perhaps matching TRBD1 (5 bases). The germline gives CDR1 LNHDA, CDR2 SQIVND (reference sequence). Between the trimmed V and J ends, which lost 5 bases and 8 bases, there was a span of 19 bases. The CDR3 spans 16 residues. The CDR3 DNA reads TGTGCCAGTAGTTCACGGGACCCGGCGTGGGATTCACCCCTCCACTTT. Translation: CASSSRDPAWDSPLHF.

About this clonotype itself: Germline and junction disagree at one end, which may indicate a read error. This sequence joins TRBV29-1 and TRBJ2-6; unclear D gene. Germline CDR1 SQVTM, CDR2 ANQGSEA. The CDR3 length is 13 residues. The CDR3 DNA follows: TGCAGCATTGAGGCACAGGGGGCCAACGTCCTGACTTTC. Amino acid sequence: CSIEAQGANVLTF.

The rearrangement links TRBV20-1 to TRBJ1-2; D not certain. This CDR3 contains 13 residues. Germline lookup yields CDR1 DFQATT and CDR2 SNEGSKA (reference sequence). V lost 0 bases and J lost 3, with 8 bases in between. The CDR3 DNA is TGCAGTGCTAGAGACCAGGCCCACTATGGCTACACCTTC. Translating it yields CSARDQAHYGYTF.

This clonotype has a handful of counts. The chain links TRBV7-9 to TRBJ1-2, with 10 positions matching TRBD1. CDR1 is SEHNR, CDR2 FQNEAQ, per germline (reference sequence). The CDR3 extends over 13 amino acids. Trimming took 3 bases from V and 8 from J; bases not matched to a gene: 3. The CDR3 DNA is TGTGCCAGCAGCTTCCGGGACAGGGGCGGCTACACCTTC. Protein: CASSFRDRGGYTF.

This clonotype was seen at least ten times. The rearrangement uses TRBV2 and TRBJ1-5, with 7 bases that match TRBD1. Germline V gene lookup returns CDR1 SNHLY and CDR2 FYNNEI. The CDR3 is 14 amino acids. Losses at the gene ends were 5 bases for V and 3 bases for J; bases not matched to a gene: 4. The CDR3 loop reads CASSRTGPNQPQHF. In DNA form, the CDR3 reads TGTGCCAGCAGTCGGACAGGTCCCAATCAGCCCCAGCATTTT. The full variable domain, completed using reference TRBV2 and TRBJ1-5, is EPEVTQTPSHQVTQMGQEVILRCVPISNHLYFYWYRQILGQKVEFLVSFYNNEISEKSEIFDDQFSVERPDGSNFTLKIRSTKLEDSAMYFCASSRTGPNQPQHFGDGTRLSIL.

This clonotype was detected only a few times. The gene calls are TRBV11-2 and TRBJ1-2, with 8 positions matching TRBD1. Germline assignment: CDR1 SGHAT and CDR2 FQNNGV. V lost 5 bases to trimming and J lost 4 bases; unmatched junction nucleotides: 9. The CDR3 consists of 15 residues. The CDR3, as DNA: TGTGCCAGCAGCATAGGGCCGGACAGGGCCTATGGCTACACCTTC. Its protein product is CASSIGPDRAYGYTF.

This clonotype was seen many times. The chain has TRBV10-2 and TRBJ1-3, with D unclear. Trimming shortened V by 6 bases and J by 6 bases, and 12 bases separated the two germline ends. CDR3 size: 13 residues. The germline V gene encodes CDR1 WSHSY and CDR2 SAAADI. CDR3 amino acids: CASSRAGENTIYF. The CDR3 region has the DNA TGCGCCAGCAGCCGGGCAGGCGAAAACACCATATATTTT.

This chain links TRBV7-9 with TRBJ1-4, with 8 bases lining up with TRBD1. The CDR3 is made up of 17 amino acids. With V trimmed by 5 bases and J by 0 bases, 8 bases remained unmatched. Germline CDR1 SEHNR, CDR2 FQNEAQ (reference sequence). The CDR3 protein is CASSAWTGRATNEKLFF. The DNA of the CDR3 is TGTGCCAGCAGCGCCTGGACAGGGCGGGCAACTAATGAAAAACTGTTTTTT.

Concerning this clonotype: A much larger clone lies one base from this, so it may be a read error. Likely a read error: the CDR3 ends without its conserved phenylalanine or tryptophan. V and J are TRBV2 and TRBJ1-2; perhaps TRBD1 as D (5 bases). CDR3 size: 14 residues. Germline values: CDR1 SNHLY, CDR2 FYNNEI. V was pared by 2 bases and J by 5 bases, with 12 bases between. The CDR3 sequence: CASSERGDGYGYTL. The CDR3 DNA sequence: TGTGCCAGCAGTGAACGGGGGGATGGGTATGGCTACACCCTC.

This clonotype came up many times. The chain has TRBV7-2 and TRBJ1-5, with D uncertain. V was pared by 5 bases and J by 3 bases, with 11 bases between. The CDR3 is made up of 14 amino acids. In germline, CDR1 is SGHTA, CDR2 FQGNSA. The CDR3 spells CASSRYDTNQPQHF. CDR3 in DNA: TGTGCCAGCAGCCGCTATGACACCAATCAGCCCCAGCATTTT.

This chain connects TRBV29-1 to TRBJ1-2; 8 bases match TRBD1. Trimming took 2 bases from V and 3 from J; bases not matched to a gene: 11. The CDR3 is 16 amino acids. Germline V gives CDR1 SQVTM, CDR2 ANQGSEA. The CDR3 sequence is CSVERHRGYSDYGYTF. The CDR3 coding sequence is TGCAGCGTTGAAAGGCACAGGGGGTATTCGGACTATGGCTACACCTTC.

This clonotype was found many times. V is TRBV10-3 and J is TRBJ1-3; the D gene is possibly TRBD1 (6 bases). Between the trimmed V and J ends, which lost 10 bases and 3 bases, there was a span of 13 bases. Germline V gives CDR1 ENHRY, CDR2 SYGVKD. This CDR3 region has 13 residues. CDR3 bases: TGTGCCACACAACGGACAGTTGGAAACACCATATATTTT. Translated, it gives CATQRTVGNTIYF.

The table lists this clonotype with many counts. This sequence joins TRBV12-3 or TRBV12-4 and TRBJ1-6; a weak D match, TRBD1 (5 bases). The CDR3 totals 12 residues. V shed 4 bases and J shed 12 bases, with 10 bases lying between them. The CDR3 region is CASSSDSRPLHF. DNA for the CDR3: TGTGCCAGCAGTTCTGACAGCCGACCCCTCCACTTT.

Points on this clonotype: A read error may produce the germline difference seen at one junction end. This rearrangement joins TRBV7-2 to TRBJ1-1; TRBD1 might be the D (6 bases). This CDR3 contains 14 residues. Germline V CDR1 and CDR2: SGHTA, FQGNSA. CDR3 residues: CANSRGGVKTEAFF. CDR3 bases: TGTGCCAACAGCCGAGGGGGGGTTAAGACTGAAGCTTTCTTT. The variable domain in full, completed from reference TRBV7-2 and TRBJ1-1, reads GAGVSQSPSNKVTEKGKDVELRCDPISGHTALYWYRQSLGQGLEFLIYFQGNSAPDKSGLPSDRFSAERTGGSVSTLTIQRTQQEDSAVYLCANSRGGVKTEAFFGQGTRLTVV.

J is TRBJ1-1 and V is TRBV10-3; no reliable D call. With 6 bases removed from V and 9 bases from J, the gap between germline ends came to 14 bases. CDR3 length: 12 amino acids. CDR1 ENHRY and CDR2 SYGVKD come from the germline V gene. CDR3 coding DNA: TGTGCCATCAGGCGGGTTGGGCCGAAAGCTTTCTTT. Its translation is CAIRRVGPKAFF.

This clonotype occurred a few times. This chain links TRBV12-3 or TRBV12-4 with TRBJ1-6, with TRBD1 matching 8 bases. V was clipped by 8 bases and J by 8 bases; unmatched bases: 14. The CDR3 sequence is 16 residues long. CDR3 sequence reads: CASGSGQGGLDSPLHF. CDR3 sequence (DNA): TGTGCCAGCGGATCCGGACAGGGAGGCTTAGATTCACCCCTCCACTTT.